The next 5 T cell receptor beta chains were all read from a single sample in a study of shared clonotypes between healthy human individuals. Sequencing was performed with immunoSEQ multiplex PCR; in TCRdb, only in-frame clones are kept and a portion is missing. The table shows around 2,000,000 clones, with about 93% occurring only once. Naivety among CD8 cells was defined by CD45RO negativity and positive CCR7 selection, thereby excluding terminally differentiated effector memory CD45RA+ cells. What was sequenced was naive CD8+ T cells from PBMCs. The receptors stem from a man younger than 35 in good health. Some clones in this sample may be carry-over from other donors' samples.

The gene calls are TRBV2 and TRBJ1-1; 8 bases line up with TRBD1. Germline V lookup: CDR1 SNHLY, CDR2 FYNNEI. The CDR3 is made up of 18 amino acids. V trimming: 2 bases; J trimming: 6 bases; junction bases outside the gene matches: 17. The CDR3 loop is CASSEPRDSTGVRAEAFF. CDR3 nucleotide sequence: TGTGCCAGCAGTGAACCTAGGGACTCGACAGGGGTGAGGGCTGAAGCTTTCTTT.

This clone was picked up a small number of times. The genes are TRBV7-8 and TRBJ1-1, with D hard to call. CDR3 length: 12 amino acids. Germline V gives CDR1 SGHVS, CDR2 FQNEAQ. Trimming stripped 7 bases from V and 1 base from J, with 7 bases between. CDR3: CASMPGNTEAFF. In nucleotides, the CDR3 is TGTGCCAGCATGCCAGGGAACACTGAAGCTTTCTTT.

This clone was recorded once. This chain joins TRBV29-1 and TRBJ2-1; 11 bases are shared with TRBD2. The trim removed 6 bases at V and 0 bases at J, leaving 4 bases unmatched. Germline CDR1 SQVTM, CDR2 ANQGSEA. The CDR3 is 15 amino acids. In DNA form, the CDR3 reads TGCAGCGTGGGACTAGCGGTTAGCTCCTACAATGAGCAGTTCTTC. Translated: CSVGLAVSSYNEQFF.

This chain joins TRBV10-3 and TRBJ2-1; a weak D match, TRBD1 (6 bases). The CDR3 length is 14 residues. Germline loops: CDR1 ENHRY, CDR2 SYGVKD. The V end was cut by 1 base, the J end by 7 bases, with 11 bases between. The CDR3 coding sequence is TGTGCCATCAGTGAGTTGGGGGCGCGGAATGAGCAGTTCTTC. The encoded protein is CAISELGARNEQFF.

This chain joins TRBV27 and TRBJ2-2; no firm D call. In germline, CDR1 is MNHEY, CDR2 SMNVEV (reference sequence). Between the trimmed V and J ends, which lost 9 bases and 3 bases, there was a span of 14 bases. The CDR3 has 14 amino acids. The CDR3 coding sequence is TGTGCCAGTCAGGTGGGCGGATACACCGGGGAGCTGTTTTTT. Encoded protein: CASQVGGYTGELFF.